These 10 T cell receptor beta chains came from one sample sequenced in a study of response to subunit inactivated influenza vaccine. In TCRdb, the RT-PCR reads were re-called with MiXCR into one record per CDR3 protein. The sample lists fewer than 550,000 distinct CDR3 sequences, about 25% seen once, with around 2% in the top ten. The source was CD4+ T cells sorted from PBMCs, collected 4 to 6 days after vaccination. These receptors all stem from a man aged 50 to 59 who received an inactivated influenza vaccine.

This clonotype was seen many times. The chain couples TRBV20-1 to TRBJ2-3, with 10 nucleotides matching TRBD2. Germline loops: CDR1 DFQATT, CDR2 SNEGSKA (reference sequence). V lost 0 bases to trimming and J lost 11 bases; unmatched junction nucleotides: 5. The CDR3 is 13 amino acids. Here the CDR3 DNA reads TGCAGTGCTAGAGAAGCTAGCGGGAGCGAGCAGTATTTT. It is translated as CSAREASGSEQYF.

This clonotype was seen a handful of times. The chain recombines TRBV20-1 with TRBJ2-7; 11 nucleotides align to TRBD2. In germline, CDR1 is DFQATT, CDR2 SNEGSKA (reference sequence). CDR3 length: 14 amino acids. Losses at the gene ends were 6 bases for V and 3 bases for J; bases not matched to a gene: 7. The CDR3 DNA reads TGCAGTGCGCTGACGACTAGCGGGGTCTACGAGCAGTACTTC. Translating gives CSALTTSGVYEQYF.

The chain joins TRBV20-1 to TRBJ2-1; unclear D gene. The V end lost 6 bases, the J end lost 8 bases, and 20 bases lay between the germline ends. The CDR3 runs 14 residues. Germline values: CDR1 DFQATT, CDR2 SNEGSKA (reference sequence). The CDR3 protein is CSATLGPTPHEQFF. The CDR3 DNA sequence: TGCAGTGCGACCCTCGGCCCGACTCCCCATGAGCAGTTCTTC.

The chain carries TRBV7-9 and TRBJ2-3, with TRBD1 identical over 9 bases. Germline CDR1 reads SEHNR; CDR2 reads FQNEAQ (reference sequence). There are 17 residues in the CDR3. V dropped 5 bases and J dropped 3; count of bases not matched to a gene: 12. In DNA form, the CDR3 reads TGTGCCAGCAGCCACGCCGGGACAGGGATGAGGACAGATACGCAGTATTTT. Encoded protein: CASSHAGTGMRTDTQYF. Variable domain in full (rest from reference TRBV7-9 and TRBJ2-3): DTGVSQNPRHKITKRGQNVTFRCDPISEHNRLYWYRQTLGQGPEFLTYFQNEAQLEKSRLLSDRFSAERPKGSFSTLEIQRTEQGDSAMYLCASSHAGTGMRTDTQYFGPGTRLTVL.

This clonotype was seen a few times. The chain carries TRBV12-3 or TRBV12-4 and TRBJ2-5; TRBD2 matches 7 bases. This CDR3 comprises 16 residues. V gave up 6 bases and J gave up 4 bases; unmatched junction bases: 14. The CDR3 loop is CASRLRSGLSGETQYF. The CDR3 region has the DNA TGTGCCAGCAGGCTTCGATCGGGACTATCTGGAGAGACCCAGTACTTC.

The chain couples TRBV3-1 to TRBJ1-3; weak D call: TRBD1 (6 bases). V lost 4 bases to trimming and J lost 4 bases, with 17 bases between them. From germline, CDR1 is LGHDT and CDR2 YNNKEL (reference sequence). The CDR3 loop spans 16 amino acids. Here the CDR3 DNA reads TGTGCCAGCAGCCCGCAGGGGAGCGATGTCGGAAACACCATATATTTT. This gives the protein CASSPQGSDVGNTIYF.

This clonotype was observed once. In DNA form, the CDR3 reads TGTGCCAGCAGCGCCCGTGGGGGAGTGCCCGGGGAGCTGTTTTTT. Protein: CASSARGGVPGELFF. This chain uses TRBV9 with TRBJ2-2, with D tentatively TRBD1 or TRBD2 (5 bases each). The CDR3 totals 15 residues. The germline V gene encodes CDR1 SGDLS and CDR2 YYNGEE. V lost 3 bases to trimming and J lost 6 bases, with 15 bases between them.

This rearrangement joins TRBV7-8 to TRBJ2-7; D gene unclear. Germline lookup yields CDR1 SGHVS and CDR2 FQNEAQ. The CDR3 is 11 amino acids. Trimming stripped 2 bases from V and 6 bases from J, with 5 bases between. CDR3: CASSLIAEQYF. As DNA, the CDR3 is TGTGCCAGCAGCTTAATTGCCGAGCAGTACTTC.

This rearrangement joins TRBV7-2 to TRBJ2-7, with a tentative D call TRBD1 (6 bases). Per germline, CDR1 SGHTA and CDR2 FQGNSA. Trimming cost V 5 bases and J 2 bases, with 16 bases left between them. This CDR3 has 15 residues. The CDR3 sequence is CASSPWTEGAYEQYF. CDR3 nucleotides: TGTGCCAGCAGCCCTTGGACAGAGGGGGCCTACGAGCAGTACTTC.

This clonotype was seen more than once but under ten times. The DNA of the CDR3 is TGCGCCAGCAGCCCCGGGACTAGCGGGAGTGGTTGGTGGGTCTTCAATGAGCAGTTCTTC. This encodes CASSPGTSGSGWWVFNEQFF. This chain uses TRBV5-1 with TRBJ2-1; 14 bases map to TRBD2. This CDR3 spans 20 amino acids. The J segment lost 6 bases and the V segment lost 4 bases, leaving 18 bases of the junction unmatched. Germline CDR1 SGHRS, CDR2 YFSETQ.